This T cell receptor beta chain appears in the sequencing data of a study of cytomegalovirus exposure and HLA in healthy donors. Notes on this clone: Antigen specificity is unknown.

Germline CDR1 SNHLY, CDR2 FYNNEI. V was pared by 4 bases and J by 2 bases, with 4 bases of the junction left unmatched. The CDR3 covers 14 residues. The study, taken as a whole, reports: Rare TCR sequences predominated, though certain public TCRs were found in many donors. According to a later analysis, TCR clusters from the first cohort tended to co-occur in the 120 or so validation repertoires.

The assay was immunoSEQ multiplex PCR, and TCRdb's table has in-frame clones only and misses some. The repertoire consists of more than 300,000 clones, with about nine tenths occurring once and the leading ten covering 0.65% to 0.95%. The V gene is TRBV2, the J gene TRBJ2-5, with 7 bases aligning to TRBD2. The specimen sequenced was PBMCs. The origin of this receptor is a woman younger than 35 in good health and CMV-seronegative. CDR3 protein: CASSAGRLQETQYF. DNA for the CDR3: TGTGCCAGCAGTGCCGGGAGGTTACAAGAGACCCAGTACTTC.